This T cell receptor beta chain was captured in a study of blood T cell repertoires in COVID-19. Study details: Sites in the United States, Italy and Spain provided acute and convalescent COVID-19 samples. T cells, B-cell-depleted T cells, or PBMCs provided the cDNA or gDNA that served as material.

The V and J ends lost 7 bases and 1 base, in that order; junction bases with no gene match: 12. CDR3 length: 16 residues. Germline V gene lookup returns CDR1 SGHAT and CDR2 FQNNGV. Original methodology: By means of reference gene primer amplification, nucleated cell counts were estimated. Profiled with immunoSEQ multiplex PCR; TCRdb holds only in-frame clones, not every one. The V and J calls and clone size are taken from that table; D and trimming were inferred from the DNA. The top ten hold roughly 2.9% of the sample, which has 120,000 to 150,000 clones, about 85% seen once. This receptor was taken from a woman in her forties with active or convalescent COVID-19. The chain joins TRBV11-2 to TRBJ2-7, with 8 bases fitting TRBD1. The source material was peripheral blood. The CDR3 region has the DNA TGTGCCAGCATCGTCCAGGGGGCACAACCTTCCTACGAGCAGTACTTC. Residues: CASIVQGAQPSYEQYF.